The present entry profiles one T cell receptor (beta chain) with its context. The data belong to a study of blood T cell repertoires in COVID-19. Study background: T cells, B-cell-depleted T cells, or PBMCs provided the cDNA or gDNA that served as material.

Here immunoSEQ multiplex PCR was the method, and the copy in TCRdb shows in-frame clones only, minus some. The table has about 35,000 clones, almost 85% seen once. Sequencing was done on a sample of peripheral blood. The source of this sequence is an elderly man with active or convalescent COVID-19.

The chain's CDR3 is CASSPLDIWGETQYF. The CDR3 DNA follows: TGTGCCAGCAGCCCGTTGGACATTTGGGGAGAGACCCAGTACTTC. The chain has TRBV7-2 and TRBJ2-5, with TRBD1 as a possible D gene (5 bases). V lost 5 bases, J lost 4 bases, and 17 bases lay in between. Germline CDR1 SGHTA, CDR2 FQGNSA. CDR3 size: 15 residues.